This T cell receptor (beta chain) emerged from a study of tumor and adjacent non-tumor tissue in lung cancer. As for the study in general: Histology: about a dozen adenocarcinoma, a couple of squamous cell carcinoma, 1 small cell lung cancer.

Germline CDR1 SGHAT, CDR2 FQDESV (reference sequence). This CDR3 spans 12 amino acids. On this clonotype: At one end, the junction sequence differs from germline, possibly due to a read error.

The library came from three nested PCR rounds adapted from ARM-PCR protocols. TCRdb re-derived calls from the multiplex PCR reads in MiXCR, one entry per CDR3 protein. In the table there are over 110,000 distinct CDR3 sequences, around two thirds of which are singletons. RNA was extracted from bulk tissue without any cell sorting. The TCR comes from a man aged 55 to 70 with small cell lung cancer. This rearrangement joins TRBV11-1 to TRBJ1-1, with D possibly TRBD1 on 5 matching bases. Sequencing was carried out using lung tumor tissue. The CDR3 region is CASSHRGTVAFF. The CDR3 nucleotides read TGTGCCAGCAGTCATCGGGGCACTGTAGCTTTCTTT.